Following are 31 T cell receptor beta chains from one sample sequenced in a study of blood T cell repertoires in COVID-19. Libraries were prepared by immunoSEQ multiplex PCR; TCRdb keeps only in-frame clonotypes and omits some of them. This sample has about 130,000 clones; about 83% occur once, and the top ten carry 8% to 10%. Specimen: peripheral blood. These receptor sequences come from a man aged 35 to 55 with active or convalescent COVID-19.

This clone was detected a few times. The V and J genes are TRBV5-1 and TRBJ1-6; no clear D gene. The V end lost 0 bases, the J end lost 9 bases, and 7 bases lay between the germline ends. Germline CDR1 reads SGHRS; CDR2 reads YFSETQ. This CDR3 region has 13 residues. The CDR3 sequence: CASSLAGSSPLHF. DNA of the CDR3: TGCGCCAGCAGCTTGGCTGGGAGTTCACCCCTCCACTTT.

This clone was seen more than once but under ten times. The gene calls are TRBV7-9 and TRBJ1-1; TRBD1 aligns across 9 bases. Germline V CDR1 and CDR2: SEHNR, FQNEAQ (reference sequence). CDR3 length equals 15 residues. Unmatched junction bases numbered 3, after V lost 1 base and J lost 3 bases. As DNA, the CDR3 is TGTGCCAGCAGCTTAGGGTGGGACAGGGACACTGAAGCTTTCTTT. Its translation is CASSLGWDRDTEAFF.

The chain combines TRBV27 with TRBJ2-3; maybe TRBD2 (6 bases). Germline lookup yields CDR1 MNHEY and CDR2 SMNVEV (reference sequence). The CDR3 has 16 residues. V lost 6 bases and J lost 2, with 18 bases in between. Written as DNA, the CDR3 is TGTGCCAGCAGGCTAAACCGGGACTTTCTCACAGATACGCAGTATTTT. It codes for CASRLNRDFLTDTQYF.

This rearrangement joins TRBV2 to TRBJ2-1, with D possibly matching TRBD1 (6 bases). From germline, CDR1 is SNHLY and CDR2 FYNNEI. This CDR3 has 15 amino acids. The V gene lost 3 bases and the J gene lost 2 bases, with 11 bases spanning the gap. The CDR3 DNA sequence: TGTGCCAGCAGTGAGAACAGGGTTCCCTACAATGAGCAGTTCTTC. It encodes CASSENRVPYNEQFF.

The rearrangement uses TRBV9 and TRBJ2-1; TRBD2 aligns across 12 bases. The V gene's germline CDR1 is SGDLS and CDR2 YYNGEE. V trimming: 4 bases; J trimming: 8 bases; junction bases outside the gene matches: 7. The CDR3 is 15 amino acids. The CDR3 region has the DNA TGTGCCAGCAGCCCCCGACTAGCGGGGGCGCATGAGCAGTTCTTC. It yields the protein CASSPRLAGAHEQFF.

This clone has just a few counts. The rearrangement joins TRBV9 to TRBJ2-7; 11 nucleotides line up with TRBD2. Germline assignment: CDR1 SGDLS and CDR2 YYNGEE. The CDR3 runs to 16 residues. Trimming removed 4 bases from V and 6 bases from J; junction bases left unmatched: 12. The chain's CDR3 is CASSPEPLAGVSEQYF. DNA of the CDR3: TGTGCCAGCAGCCCAGAGCCACTAGCGGGGGTTTCCGAGCAGTACTTC. Together with reference TRBV9 and TRBJ2-7, the CDR3 gives the full variable domain: DSGVTQTPKHLITATGQRVTLRCSPRSGDLSVYWYQQSLDQGLQFLIQYYNGEERAKGNILERFSAQQFPDLHSELNLSSLELGDSALYFCASSPEPLAGVSEQYFGPGTRLTVT.

The V call is TRBV5-1, the J call TRBJ2-5, with TRBD2 matching 8 bases. V dropped 0 bases and J dropped 5; count of bases not matched to a gene: 6. Germline CDR1 SGHRS, CDR2 YFSETQ. CDR3 length: 15 residues. The CDR3 loop is CASSLVFSGEETQYF. CDR3 DNA sequence: TGCGCCAGCAGCTTGGTTTTTAGCGGGGAGGAGACCCAGTACTTC.

This chain joins TRBV11-2 and TRBJ1-4, with 8 bases matching TRBD1. This CDR3 region has 14 residues. Germline V gene lookup returns CDR1 SGHAT and CDR2 FQNNGV. Unmatched junction bases numbered 6, after V lost 8 bases and J lost 4 bases. CDR3 loop: CASGNRGGNEKLFF. CDR3 bases: TGTGCCAGCGGCAACAGGGGGGGTAATGAAAAACTGTTTTTT.

This chain links TRBV20-1 with TRBJ1-2; maybe TRBD1 (6 bases). Germline V lookup: CDR1 DFQATT, CDR2 SNEGSKA (reference sequence). V was clipped by 3 bases and J by 6 bases, with 11 bases between them. This CDR3 has 12 residues. In DNA, the CDR3 is TGCAGTGCTAGTGGGGACACCAATGGCTACACCTTC. This sequence encodes CSASGDTNGYTF.

V is TRBV6-5 and J is TRBJ2-7, with TRBD2 as a possible D gene (5 bases). Germline V lookup: CDR1 MNHEY, CDR2 SVGAGI. V dropped 8 bases and J dropped 1 base, with 12 bases sitting between them. The CDR3 has 13 amino acids. The CDR3 sequence is CASLSAVSYEQYF. The DNA of the CDR3 is TGTGCCAGCCTCTCAGCGGTGTCCTACGAGCAGTACTTC.

The V gene is TRBV30, the J gene TRBJ2-7, with 7 bases matching TRBD1. CDR1 and CDR2 from the germline V gene are GTSNPN and SVGIG (reference sequence). This CDR3 spans 13 amino acids. The J segment lost 1 base and the V segment lost 3 bases, leaving 3 bases of the junction unmatched. CDR3 in amino acids: CAWSGTASYEQYF. CDR3 nucleotides: TGTGCCTGGAGCGGGACAGCTTCCTACGAGCAGTACTTC. Looking up the rest from reference TRBV30 and TRBJ2-7 gives the full variable domain: SQTIHQWPATLVQPVGSPLSLECTVEGTSNPNLYWYRQAAGRGLQLLFYSVGIGQISSEVPQNLSASRPQDRQFILSSKKLLLSDSGFYLCAWSGTASYEQYFGPGTRLTVT.

The rearrangement uses TRBV19 and TRBJ1-2; no reliable D call. CDR1 is LNHDA and CDR2 is SQIVND in the germline V gene (reference sequence). The CDR3 is 13 amino acids. V lost 3 bases, J lost 8 bases, and 13 bases lay in between. CDR3: CASSITEGRGYTF. CDR3 in DNA: TGTGCCAGTAGTATCACGGAGGGTAGAGGCTACACCTTC.

J is TRBJ2-3 and V is TRBV6-6, with 13 bases matching TRBD2. This CDR3 contains 19 residues. V lost 5 bases, J lost 0 bases, and 11 bases stayed unmatched. Germline CDR1 and CDR2: MNHNY and SVGAGI (reference sequence). CDR3 coding DNA: TGTGCCAGCAGTCCGACTAGCGGGGGGCCGGCTACTAGCACAGATACGCAGTATTTT. Encoded protein: CASSPTSGGPATSTDTQYF.

The chain carries TRBV25-1 and TRBJ1-4; D remains unclear. This CDR3 spans 12 amino acids. Trimming removed 6 bases at V and 8 bases at J, with 10 bases between. Germline V gene lookup returns CDR1 MGHDK and CDR2 SYGVNS. The CDR3, as DNA: TGTGCCAGCAGGGTCGCGGGGGAAAAACTGTTTTTT. This gives the protein CASRVAGEKLFF.

This clone occurred many times. Here the CDR3 DNA reads TGTGCCAGAGACGGGACAGACCAAGAGACCCAGTACTTC. This sequence encodes CARDGTDQETQYF. V usage is TRBV2 and J usage is TRBJ2-5, with 7 bases identical to TRBD1. J lost 0 bases, V lost 9 bases, and 4 bases had no gene match. This CDR3 is built from 13 residues. Germline assignment: CDR1 SNHLY and CDR2 FYNNEI. The whole variable domain, filled in from reference TRBV2 and TRBJ2-5, reads EPEVTQTPSHQVTQMGQEVILRCVPISNHLYFYWYRQILGQKVEFLVSFYNNEISEKSEIFDDQFSVERPDGSNFTLKIRSTKLEDSAMYFCARDGTDQETQYFGPGTRLLVL.

The chain combines TRBV5-4 with TRBJ1-2, with D tentatively TRBD1 (6 bases). This CDR3 contains 13 residues. Germline CDR1 and CDR2: SGHNT and YYREEE (reference sequence). V lost 2 bases and J lost 6, with 11 bases in between. For the CDR3, the DNA is TGTGCCAGCAGCTTTACAGGGAACGATGGCTACACCTTC. It codes for CASSFTGNDGYTF.

This clone appeared a single time. The V call is TRBV6-6, the J call TRBJ2-4; D is possibly TRBD2 (7 bases). CDR1 MNHNY and CDR2 SVGAGI come from the germline V gene (reference sequence). V was trimmed by 1 base and J by 6 bases, leaving 13 bases between them. The CDR3 loop spans 15 amino acids. CDR3 nucleotides: TGTGCCAGCAGTTACTGGGGGGGCACGGCAAACATTCAGTACTTC. Translating gives CASSYWGGTANIQYF.

V is TRBV5-1 and J is TRBJ2-7, with a tentative D call TRBD1 (5 bases). Germline V gene lookup returns CDR1 SGHRS and CDR2 YFSETQ. This CDR3 is 15 amino acids long. V was shortened by 6 bases and J by 2 bases, with 18 bases between the two germline ends. The CDR3 reads CASTPSADRPYEQYF. CDR3 nucleotides: TGCGCCAGCACCCCCTCGGCCGACAGACCCTACGAGCAGTACTTC. Full variable domain (remainder filled in from reference TRBV5-1 and TRBJ2-7): KAGVTQTPRYLIKTRGQQVTLSCSPISGHRSVSWYQQTPGQGLQFLFEYFSETQRNKGNFPGRFSGRQFSNSRSEMNVSTLELGDSALYLCASTPSADRPYEQYFGPGTRLTVT.

Only a few counts were recorded for this clone. The chain carries TRBV10-3 and TRBJ2-3; possible D gene TRBD2, 7 bases. Germline V gene data show CDR1 as ENHRY and CDR2 as SYGVKD. This CDR3 is built from 16 residues. V lost 3 bases to trimming and J lost 3 bases, with 16 bases between them. DNA of the CDR3: TGTGCCATCAGTGAAGTTAGGGCGGGGGCTACAGATACGCAGTATTTT. Amino acid sequence: CAISEVRAGATDTQYF.

Only one count was recorded for this clone. For the CDR3, the DNA is TGTGCCAGCGGGACAGGGGGCTACGAGCAGTACTTC. Encoded protein: CASGTGGYEQYF. The J gene is TRBJ2-7, the V gene TRBV6-5; 11 nucleotides align to TRBD1. There are 12 residues in the CDR3. V trimming: 8 bases; J trimming: 3 bases; junction bases outside the gene matches: 0. Germline CDR1 reads MNHEY; CDR2 reads SVGAGI.

As for this clone: This sample includes further DNA sequences coding for the same CDR3. The rearrangement uses TRBV18 and TRBJ2-7, with TRBD1 identical over 7 bases. Losses at the gene ends were 3 bases for V and 7 bases for J; bases not matched to a gene: 3. The germline CDR1 and CDR2 sequences are KGHSH and LQKENI. This CDR3 region has 12 residues. The CDR3 nucleotides read TGTGCCAGCTCACCCGGGACAGTTGAGCAGTACTTC. Translation: CASSPGTVEQYF.

The gene calls are TRBV6-5 and TRBJ2-7, with unresolved D. CDR1 and CDR2 (germline): MNHEY, SVGAGI. The germline V and J ends were trimmed by 4 bases and 0 bases, with 10 bases remaining between them. The CDR3 extends over 14 amino acids. This CDR3 reads CASSSDWSSYEQYF. CDR3 DNA: TGTGCCAGCAGTTCCGACTGGAGCTCCTACGAGCAGTACTTC.

This chain connects TRBV6-2 or TRBV6-3 to TRBJ1-5, with D possibly TRBD1 on 6 matching bases. Trimming left V 0 bases short and J 6 bases short, with 15 bases between. The CDR3 spans 16 residues. Germline V gene data show CDR1 as MNHEY and CDR2 as SVGEGT. CDR3 nucleotides: TGTGCCAGCAGTTACTCCGGTGTAGGGGGGGTTCAGCCCCAGCATTTT. Protein sequence: CASSYSGVGGVQPQHF.

The chain employs TRBV7-3 and TRBJ2-2; tentative D call: TRBD2 (6 bases). The CDR3 has 13 residues. V shed 5 bases and J shed 6 bases, with 10 bases lying between them. CDR1 is SGHTA and CDR2 is FQGTGA in the germline V gene. In DNA form, the CDR3 reads TGTGCCAGCAGCGACGGGGGACCCGGGGAGCTGTTTTTT. This sequence encodes CASSDGGPGELFF.

The chain employs TRBV19 and TRBJ1-5; D possibly corresponds to TRBD1 (6 bases). CDR1 LNHDA and CDR2 SQIVND come from the germline V gene (reference sequence). V lost 0 bases to trimming and J lost 2 bases, with 11 bases between them. The CDR3 spans 16 residues. The CDR3 DNA sequence: TGTGCCAGTAGTATAGATCCCAACAGGGGCAATCAGCCCCAGCATTTT. It codes for CASSIDPNRGNQPQHF.

The chain carries TRBV9 and TRBJ1-1, with a weak D call TRBD1 (6 bases). This CDR3 is built from 15 residues. V shed 0 bases and J shed 5 bases, with 14 bases lying between them. Germline assignment: CDR1 SGDLS and CDR2 YYNGEE. The CDR3 sequence is CASSVEGDPRTEAFF. The CDR3 coding sequence is TGTGCCAGCAGCGTAGAGGGGGACCCCAGGACTGAAGCTTTCTTT.

In its sample, this clone was seen a few times. The CDR3 DNA reads as TGTGCCAGCAGCGTAAACAATTTGAACACCGGGGAGCTGTTTTTT. It encodes CASSVNNLNTGELFF. The chain employs TRBV9 and TRBJ2-2; no clear D. Between the trimmed V and J ends, which lost 1 base and 1 base, there was a span of 8 bases. The V gene's germline CDR1 is SGDLS and CDR2 YYNGEE. CDR3 length: 15 residues.

This clone was picked up many times. CDR3: CASSVELAISSYEQYF. The CDR3 coding sequence is TGTGCCAGCAGTGTTGAGTTAGCGATAAGCTCCTACGAGCAGTACTTC. This rearrangement joins TRBV2 to TRBJ2-7; tentatively, D is TRBD2 (5 bases). The germline V gene encodes CDR1 SNHLY and CDR2 FYNNEI. The CDR3 runs to 16 residues. V lost 4 bases and J lost 0, with 16 bases in between.

The table lists this clone with a few counts. The chain links TRBV30 to TRBJ1-2; D gene ambiguous. Trimming cost V 0 bases and J 8 bases, with 16 bases left between them. The CDR3 covers 14 residues. Germline V gives CDR1 GTSNPN, CDR2 SVGIG (reference sequence). The CDR3 sequence is CAWSVRGEDHGYTF. In DNA, the CDR3 is TGTGCCTGGAGTGTACGTGGGGAGGATCACGGCTACACCTTC. The full variable domain, rest sourced from reference TRBV30 and TRBJ1-2, is SQTIHQWPATLVQPVGSPLSLECTVEGTSNPNLYWYRQAAGRGLQLLFYSVGIGQISSEVPQNLSASRPQDRQFILSSKKLLLSDSGFYLCAWSVRGEDHGYTFGSGTRLTVV.

The rearrangement uses TRBV6-6 and TRBJ2-3, with 10 nucleotides matching TRBD2. Unmatched junction bases numbered 7, after V lost 5 bases and J lost 5 bases. Germline CDR1 reads MNHNY; CDR2 reads SVGAGI (reference sequence). The CDR3 is made up of 15 amino acids. The CDR3 reads CASSVATSGEDTQYF. The CDR3 DNA follows: TGTGCCAGCAGTGTCGCAACTAGCGGGGAAGATACGCAGTATTTT.

V is TRBV5-1 and J is TRBJ1-4; D remains unclear. Germline loops: CDR1 SGHRS, CDR2 YFSETQ. The length of the CDR3 is 13 residues. Trimming stripped 4 bases from V and 4 bases from J, with 8 bases between. CDR3 DNA: TGCGCCAGCAGCCGGGAGAATAATGAAAAACTGTTTTTT. As protein: CASSRENNEKLFF.